The next 26 T cell receptor beta chains were all read from a single sample in a study of tumour-infiltrating T cells in Burkitt lymphoma. Profiled with immunoSEQ multiplex PCR; TCRdb holds only in-frame clones, not every one. The table lists roughly 15,000 clones, 85% of them singletons, with roughly 1.5% in the top ten. The sample comprised tumor tissue. Every receptor here comes from a human donor with diffuse large B-cell lymphoma.

The chain has TRBV5-4 and TRBJ2-2; D is ambiguous. Germline V gene sequence: CDR1 SGHNT, CDR2 YYREEE (reference sequence). V was trimmed by 2 bases and J by 6 bases, leaving 5 bases between them. The CDR3 totals 12 residues. CDR3 in DNA: TGTGCCAGCAGCTTAGGTTCCGGGGAGCTGTTTTTT. It translates to CASSLGSGELFF.

This chain connects TRBV27 to TRBJ2-1; 9 bases align to TRBD2. J was trimmed by 4 bases and V by 5 bases; bases with no gene match: 6. The CDR3 has 15 amino acids. Germline CDR1 and CDR2: MNHEY and SMNVEV (reference sequence). The CDR3 is CASSTLAGLYNEQFF. In DNA, the CDR3 is TGTGCCAGCAGTACTCTAGCGGGACTTTACAATGAGCAGTTCTTC.

The rearrangement uses TRBV19 and TRBJ1-1, with D hard to call. This CDR3 spans 13 amino acids. The germline CDR1 and CDR2 sequences are LNHDA and SQIVND (reference sequence). Trimming took 8 bases from V and 3 from J, leaving 13 bases between them. This CDR3 reads CASSARTDTEAFF. CDR3 bases: TGTGCCAGTTCCGCCCGCACAGACACTGAAGCTTTCTTT.

The DNA of the CDR3 is TGTGCCAGCAACGAGGGTCGACAGATCCAAGAGACCCAGTACTTC. This gives the protein CASNEGRQIQETQYF. V is TRBV5-8 and J is TRBJ2-5; D could derive from TRBD1 or TRBD2 (5 bases each). Germline V gene lookup returns CDR1 SGHTS and CDR2 YDEGEE. The CDR3 loop spans 15 amino acids. V lost 6 bases, J lost 1 base, and 16 bases lay in between.

V and J are TRBV6-5 and TRBJ1-5; D is possibly TRBD1 (5 bases). The V end was cut by 9 bases, the J end by 2 bases, with 11 bases between. The CDR3 sequence is 13 residues long. CDR1 MNHEY and CDR2 SVGAGI come from the germline V gene. DNA for the CDR3: TGTGCCAGTGGGGGTTTCGGCAATCAGCCCCAGCATTTT. Translated, it gives CASGGFGNQPQHF.

This chain connects TRBV7-8 to TRBJ1-1, with D uncertain. Trimming left V 3 bases short and J 0 bases short, with 8 bases between. Germline V lookup: CDR1 SGHVS, CDR2 FQNEAQ. The CDR3 has 14 residues. The CDR3 is CASSLTDMNTEAFF. The DNA for the CDR3 is TGTGCCAGCAGCTTGACGGATATGAACACTGAAGCTTTCTTT.

The rearrangement uses TRBV6-5 and TRBJ1-1; 7 nucleotides agree with TRBD1. This CDR3 has 13 amino acids. Germline CDR1 MNHEY, CDR2 SVGAGI. The CDR3 nucleotides read TGTGGGAGCAGGAGACAGGGAAGACCTGAAGCTTTCTTT. This gives the protein CGSRRQGRPEAFF.

V gene TRBV7-2 combines with J gene TRBJ2-4; 11 bases line up with TRBD2. Per germline, CDR1 SGHTA and CDR2 FQGNSA. This CDR3 region has 15 residues. With V trimmed by 1 base and J by 11 bases, 7 bases remained unmatched. CDR3 sequence: CASSLEALAGVVQYF. CDR3 sequence (DNA): TGTGCCAGCAGCTTAGAGGCACTAGCGGGAGTGGTTCAGTACTTC.

V and J are TRBV7-8 and TRBJ2-7, with 7 bases fitting TRBD2. V was pared by 2 bases and J by 0 bases, with 7 bases of the junction left unmatched. The germline V gene has CDR1 SGHVS and CDR2 FQNEAQ. This CDR3 is 16 amino acids long. CDR3 in amino acids: CASSLSARDYSYEQYF. For the CDR3, the DNA is TGTGCCAGCAGCTTATCGGCCAGGGACTACTCCTACGAGCAGTACTTC.

The chain couples TRBV2 to TRBJ1-2; weak D call: TRBD1 (6 bases). Looked up from germline, CDR1 is SNHLY and CDR2 is FYNNEI. V lost 6 bases, J lost 8 bases, and 19 bases lay in between. This CDR3 is 14 amino acids long. CDR3 in DNA: TGTGCCAGCAGGGCCTATGGGGGGCTTCGGGGCTACACCTTC. It specifies CASRAYGGLRGYTF.

The chain couples TRBV19 to TRBJ2-2; no clear D gene. This CDR3 has 12 residues. Trimming shortened V by 6 bases and J by 1 base, and 3 bases separated the two germline ends. The germline V gene encodes CDR1 LNHDA and CDR2 SQIVND (reference sequence). DNA for the CDR3: TGTGCCAGTAGGGAGAACACCGGGGAGCTGTTTTTT. The encoded protein is CASRENTGELFF.

The J gene is TRBJ2-1, the V gene TRBV5-6; D is unresolved. V was trimmed by 4 bases and J by 6 bases, leaving 14 bases between them. This CDR3 region has 14 residues. Germline V gives CDR1 SGHDT, CDR2 YYEEEE. CDR3 sequence: CASSRTVFLNEQFF. Written as DNA, the CDR3 is TGTGCCAGCAGCCGGACCGTATTCCTCAATGAGCAGTTCTTC.

The genes are TRBV18 and TRBJ2-5, with D hard to call. The length of the CDR3 is 12 residues. The germline V and J ends were trimmed by 6 bases and 1 base, with 6 bases remaining between them. From germline, CDR1 is KGHSH and CDR2 LQKENI. The CDR3 sequence: CASSRFQETQYF. CDR3 nucleotide sequence: TGTGCCAGCTCGCGCTTCCAAGAGACCCAGTACTTC.

V is TRBV9 and J is TRBJ1-2; 7 nucleotides match TRBD1. The germline V gene encodes CDR1 SGDLS and CDR2 YYNGEE. This CDR3 contains 14 residues. V gave up 0 bases and J gave up 8 bases; unmatched junction bases: 7. In nucleotides, the CDR3 is TGTGCCAGCAGCGTAGTGGGGGACAGCGACGGCTACACCTTC. Translated, it gives CASSVVGDSDGYTF.

This chain joins TRBV27 and TRBJ2-2, with a possible D match to TRBD1 (6 bases). Looked up from germline, CDR1 is MNHEY and CDR2 is SMNVEV (reference sequence). With 3 bases removed from V and 1 base from J, the gap between germline ends came to 15 bases. This CDR3 has 17 amino acids. The CDR3 DNA reads as TGTGCCAGCAGTTTCTCCTCCGCGACAGGGAACACCGGGGAGCTGTTTTTT. This gives the protein CASSFSSATGNTGELFF.

This chain uses TRBV21-1 with TRBJ1-2. TRBV21-1 is designated a pseudogene. The CDR3 has 14 residues. The CDR3 protein is CASGGRDTDYGYTF. As DNA, the CDR3 is TGTGCCAGCGGAGGGCGGGATACAGACTATGGCTACACCTTC.

The chain joins TRBV9 to TRBJ1-3; D perhaps matches TRBD1 (6 bases). The V gene lost 2 bases and the J gene lost 0 bases, with 9 bases spanning the gap. Germline V gene lookup returns CDR1 SGDLS and CDR2 YYNGEE. This CDR3 has 15 residues. The CDR3 spells CASSVGGLSGNTIYF. The DNA for the CDR3 is TGTGCCAGCAGCGTTGGGGGGCTCTCTGGAAACACCATATATTTT.

About this clone: This same CDR3 is encoded by further DNA sequences in the sample. This sequence joins TRBV13 and TRBJ2-2, with D maybe TRBD1 (6 bases). The germline V gene encodes CDR1 PRHDT and CDR2 FYEKMQ (reference sequence). Trimming left V 3 bases short and J 1 base short, with 9 bases between. CDR3 length equals 15 residues. As DNA, the CDR3 is TGTGCCAGCAGCTTCAGGGGTAGGAACACCGGGGAGCTGTTTTTT. Its translation is CASSFRGRNTGELFF.

The J gene is TRBJ1-5, the V gene TRBV5-1; D is unclear. Trimming took 0 bases from V and 6 from J, leaving 7 bases between them. The CDR3 consists of 13 residues. Germline lookup yields CDR1 SGHRS and CDR2 YFSETQ. CDR3 protein: CASSLGHGQPQHF. CDR3 sequence (DNA): TGCGCCAGCAGCTTGGGTCACGGTCAGCCCCAGCATTTT.

The chain has TRBV5-6 and TRBJ1-2; 9 nucleotides match TRBD1. After removal of 4 bases from V and 8 bases from J, the junction contained 12 bases not matched to a gene. From germline, CDR1 is SGHDT and CDR2 YYEEEE. The length of the CDR3 is 15 residues. Here the CDR3 DNA reads TGTGCCAGCAGCCCCCGGGACAGGGATTTAGGCGGCTACACCTTC. Translation: CASSPRDRDLGGYTF.

Here the CDR3 reads CASIARTTDTQYF. CDR3 coding DNA: TGTGCCAGCATTGCGCGAACCACAGATACGCAGTATTTT. The rearrangement uses TRBV25-1 and TRBJ2-3; D is unresolved. This CDR3 has 13 amino acids. With 7 bases removed from V and 2 bases from J, the gap between germline ends came to 10 bases. Germline assignment: CDR1 MGHDK and CDR2 SYGVNS.

J is TRBJ2-3 and V is TRBV6-5; the match to TRBD2 covers 9 bases. In germline, CDR1 is MNHEY, CDR2 SVGAGI. The length of the CDR3 is 14 residues. The V gene end was trimmed by 4 bases and the J gene end by 3 bases; junction bases not matched to a gene: 2. Here the CDR3 reads CASSSSGVTDTQYF. For the CDR3, the DNA is TGTGCCAGCAGTTCTAGCGGGGTGACAGATACGCAGTATTTT.

The chain couples TRBV5-5 to TRBJ2-5, with TRBD2 as a possible D gene (6 bases). Germline-derived CDR1 and CDR2 are SGHKS and YYEKEE (reference sequence). V was trimmed by 2 bases and J by 5 bases, leaving 13 bases between them. CDR3 length: 14 amino acids. The CDR3 DNA reads as TGTGCCAGCAGCTTTTCGGGGGTTGTTGAGACCCAGTACTTC. It codes for CASSFSGVVETQYF. Full variable domain (rest looked up from reference TRBV5-5 and TRBJ2-5): DAGVTQSPTHLIKTRGQQVTLRCSPISGHKSVSWYQQVLGQGPQFIFQYYEKEERGRGNFPDRFSARQFPNYSSELNVNALLLGDSALYLCASSFSGVVETQYFGPGTRLLVL.

The CDR3 nucleotides are TGTGCCAGCAGCCAACCAAGGGCAAACACCGGGGAGCTGTTTTTT. Amino acid sequence: CASSQPRANTGELFF. This chain links TRBV28 with TRBJ2-2; no definite D call. The germline CDR1 and CDR2 sequences are MDHEN and SYDVKM. The CDR3 length is 15 residues. The V end lost 6 bases, the J end lost 2 bases, and 13 bases lay between the germline ends. The variable domain in full, with the rest retrieved from reference TRBV28 and TRBJ2-2, is DVKVTQSSRYLVKRTGEKVFLECVQDMDHENMFWYRQDPGLGLRLIYFSYDVKMKEKGDIPEGYSVSREKKERFSLILESASTNQTSMYLCASSQPRANTGELFFGEGSRLTVL.

In this sample, this clone turned up once. V is TRBV27 and J is TRBJ2-5, with D maybe TRBD2 (6 bases). The CDR3 consists of 14 residues. Germline V gene data show CDR1 as MNHEY and CDR2 as SMNVEV (reference sequence). V was cut by 3 bases and J by 2 bases, with 10 bases left in between. CDR3 in amino acids: CASSFLGGQETQYF. CDR3 in DNA: TGTGCCAGCAGTTTTCTCGGGGGACAAGAGACCCAGTACTTC.

In DNA form, the CDR3 reads TGTGCCAGCAGCCAAGATCTGACCGGGGAGCTGTTTTTT. Amino acids: CASSQDLTGELFF. The chain links TRBV14 to TRBJ2-2; D is undetermined. The CDR3 loop spans 13 amino acids. CDR1 SGHDN and CDR2 FVKESK come from the germline V gene. V was pared by 0 bases and J by 5 bases, with 4 bases between.